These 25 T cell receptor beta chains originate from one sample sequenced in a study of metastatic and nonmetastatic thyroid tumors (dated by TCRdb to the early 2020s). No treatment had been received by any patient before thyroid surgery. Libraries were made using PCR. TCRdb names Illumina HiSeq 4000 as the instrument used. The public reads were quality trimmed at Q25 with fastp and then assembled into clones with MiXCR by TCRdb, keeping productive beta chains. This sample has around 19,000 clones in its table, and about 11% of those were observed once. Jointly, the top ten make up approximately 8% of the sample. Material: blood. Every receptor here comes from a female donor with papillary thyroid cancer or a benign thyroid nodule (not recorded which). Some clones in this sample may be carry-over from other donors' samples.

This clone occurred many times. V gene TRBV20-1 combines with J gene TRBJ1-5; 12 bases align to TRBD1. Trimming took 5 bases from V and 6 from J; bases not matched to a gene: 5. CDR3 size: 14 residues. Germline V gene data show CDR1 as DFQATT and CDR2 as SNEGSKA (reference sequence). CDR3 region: CSAFGTGGGQPQHF. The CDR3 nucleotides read TGCAGTGCTTTTGGGACAGGGGGCGGTCAGCCCCAGCATTTT.

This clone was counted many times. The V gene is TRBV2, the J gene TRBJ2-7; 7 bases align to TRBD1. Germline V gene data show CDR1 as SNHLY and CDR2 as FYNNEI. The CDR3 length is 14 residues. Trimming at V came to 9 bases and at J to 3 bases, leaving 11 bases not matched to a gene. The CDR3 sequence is CASTPGTDVYEQYF. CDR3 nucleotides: TGTGCCAGTACCCCAGGGACAGACGTCTACGAGCAGTACTTC.

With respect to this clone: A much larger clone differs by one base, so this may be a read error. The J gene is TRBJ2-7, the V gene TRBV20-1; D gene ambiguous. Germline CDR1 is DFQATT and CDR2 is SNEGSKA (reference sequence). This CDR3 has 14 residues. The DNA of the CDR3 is TGCGGTGCTCAAACCCAGAAAAATTCCTACGAGCAGTACTTC. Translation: CGAQTQKNSYEQYF.

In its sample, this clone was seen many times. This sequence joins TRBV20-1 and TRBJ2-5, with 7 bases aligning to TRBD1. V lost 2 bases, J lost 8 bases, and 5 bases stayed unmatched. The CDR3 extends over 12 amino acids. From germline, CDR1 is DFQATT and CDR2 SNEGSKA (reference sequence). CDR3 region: CSARPGQRTQYF. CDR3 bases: TGCAGTGCTAGACCGGGACAGAGAACCCAGTACTTC.

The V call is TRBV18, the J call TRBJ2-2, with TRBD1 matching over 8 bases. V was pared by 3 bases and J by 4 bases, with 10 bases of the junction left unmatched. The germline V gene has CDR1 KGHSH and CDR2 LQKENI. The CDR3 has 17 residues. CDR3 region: CASSPFPGQEATGELFF. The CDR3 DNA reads TGTGCCAGCTCACCGTTCCCGGGACAGGAGGCCACCGGGGAGCTGTTTTTT. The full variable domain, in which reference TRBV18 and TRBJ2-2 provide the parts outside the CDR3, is NAGVMQNPRHLVRRRGQEARLRCSPMKGHSHVYWYRQLPEEGLKFMVYLQKENIIDESGMPKERFSAEFPKEGPSILRIQQVVRGDSAAYFCASSPFPGQEATGELFFGEGSRLTVL.

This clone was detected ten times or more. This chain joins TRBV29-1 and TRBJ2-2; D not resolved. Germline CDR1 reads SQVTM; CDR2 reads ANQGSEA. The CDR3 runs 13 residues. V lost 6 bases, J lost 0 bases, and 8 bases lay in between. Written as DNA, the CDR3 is TGCAGCGTGAGCCTAGCGAACACCGGGGAGCTGTTTTTT. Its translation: CSVSLANTGELFF.

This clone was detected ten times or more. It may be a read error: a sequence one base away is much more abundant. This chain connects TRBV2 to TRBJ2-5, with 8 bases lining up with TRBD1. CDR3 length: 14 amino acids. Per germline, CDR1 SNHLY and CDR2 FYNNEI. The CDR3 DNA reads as TGTGCCGGCAGTGACTCAGGGGGCGGCGAGACCCAGTACTTC. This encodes CAGSDSGGGETQYF.

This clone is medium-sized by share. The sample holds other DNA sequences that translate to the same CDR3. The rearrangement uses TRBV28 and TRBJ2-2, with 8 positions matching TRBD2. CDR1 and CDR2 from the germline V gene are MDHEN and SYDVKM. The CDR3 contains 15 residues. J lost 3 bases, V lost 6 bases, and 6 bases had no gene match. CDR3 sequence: CASRAPAGDTGELFF. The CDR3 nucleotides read TGTGCCAGCAGGGCCCCAGCGGGAGACACCGGGGAGCTGTTTTTT.

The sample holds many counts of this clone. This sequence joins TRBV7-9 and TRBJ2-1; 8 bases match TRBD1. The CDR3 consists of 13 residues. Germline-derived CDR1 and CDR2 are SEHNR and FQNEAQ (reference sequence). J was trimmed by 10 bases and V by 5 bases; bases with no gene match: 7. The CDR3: CASSHRQGWEQFF. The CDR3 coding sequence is TGTGCCAGCAGCCACCGACAGGGGTGGGAGCAGTTCTTC.

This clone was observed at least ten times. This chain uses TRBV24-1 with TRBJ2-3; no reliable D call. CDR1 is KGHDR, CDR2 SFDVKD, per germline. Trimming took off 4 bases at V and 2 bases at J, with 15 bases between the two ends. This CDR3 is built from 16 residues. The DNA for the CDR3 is TGTGCCACCAGTGACCCCGGACGGGCAATCACAGATACGCAGTATTTT. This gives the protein CATSDPGRAITDTQYF.

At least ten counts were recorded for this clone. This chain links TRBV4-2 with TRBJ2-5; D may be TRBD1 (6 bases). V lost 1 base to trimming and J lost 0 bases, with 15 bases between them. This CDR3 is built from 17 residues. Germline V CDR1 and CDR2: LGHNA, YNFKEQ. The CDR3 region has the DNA TGTGCCAGCAGCCAAGTGGGGCAGGGGTCCTACCAAGAGACCCAGTACTTC. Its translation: CASSQVGQGSYQETQYF.

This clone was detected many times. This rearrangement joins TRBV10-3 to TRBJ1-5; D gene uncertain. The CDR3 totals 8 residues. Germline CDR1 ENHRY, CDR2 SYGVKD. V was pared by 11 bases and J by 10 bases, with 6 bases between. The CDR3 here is CARLPQHF. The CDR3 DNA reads TGTGCCCGATTACCCCAGCATTTT.

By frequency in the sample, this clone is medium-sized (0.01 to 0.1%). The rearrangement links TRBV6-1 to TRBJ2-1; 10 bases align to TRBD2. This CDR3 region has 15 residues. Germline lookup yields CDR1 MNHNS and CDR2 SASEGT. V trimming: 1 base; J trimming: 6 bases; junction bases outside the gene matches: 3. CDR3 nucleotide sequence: TGTGCCAGCAGTGAAGGGGCTAGCGGGAGCAATGAGCAGTTCTTC. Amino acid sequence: CASSEGASGSNEQFF.

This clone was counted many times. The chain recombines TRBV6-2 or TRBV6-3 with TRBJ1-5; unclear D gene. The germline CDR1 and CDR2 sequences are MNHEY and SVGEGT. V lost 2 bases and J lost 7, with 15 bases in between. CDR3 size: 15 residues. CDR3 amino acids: CASSYPEGQVQPQHF. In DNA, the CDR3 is TGTGCCAGCAGTTACCCCGAGGGTCAAGTCCAGCCCCAGCATTTT.

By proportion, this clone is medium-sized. The CDR3 is CASRSAGLYNEQFF. Here the CDR3 DNA reads TGTGCCAGCCGCTCTGCCGGTTTATACAATGAGCAGTTCTTC. The V gene is TRBV6-2 or TRBV6-3, the J gene TRBJ2-1, with D hard to call. Germline V gene lookup returns CDR1 MNHEY and CDR2 SVGEGT. V lost 8 bases, J lost 4 bases, and 15 bases lay in between. This CDR3 contains 14 residues.

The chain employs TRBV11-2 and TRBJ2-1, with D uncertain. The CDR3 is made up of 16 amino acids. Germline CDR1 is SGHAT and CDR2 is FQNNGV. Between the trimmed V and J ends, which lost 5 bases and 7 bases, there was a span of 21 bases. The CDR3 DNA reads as TGTGCCAGCAGCGCAATTAGGATTACCGTATATAATGAGCAGTTCTTC. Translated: CASSAIRITVYNEQFF.

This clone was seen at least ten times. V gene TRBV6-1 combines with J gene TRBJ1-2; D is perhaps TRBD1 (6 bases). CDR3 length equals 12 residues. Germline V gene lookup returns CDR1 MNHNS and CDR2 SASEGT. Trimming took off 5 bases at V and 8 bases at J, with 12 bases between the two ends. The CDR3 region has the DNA TGTGCCAGCAGTAAAGGGGGGGGGGGCTACACCTTC. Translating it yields CASSKGGGGYTF.

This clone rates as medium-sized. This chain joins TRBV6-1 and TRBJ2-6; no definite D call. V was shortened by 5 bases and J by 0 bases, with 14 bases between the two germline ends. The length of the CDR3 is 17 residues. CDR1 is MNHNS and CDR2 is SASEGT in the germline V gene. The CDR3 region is CASSPLDGFSGANVLTF. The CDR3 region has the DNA TGTGCCAGCAGTCCACTTGACGGTTTCTCTGGGGCCAACGTCCTGACTTTC.

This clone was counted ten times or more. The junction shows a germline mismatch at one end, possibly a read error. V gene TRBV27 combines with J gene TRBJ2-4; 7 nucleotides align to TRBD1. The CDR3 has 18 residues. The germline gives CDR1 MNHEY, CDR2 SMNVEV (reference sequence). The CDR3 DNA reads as TGTGCCAGCAGTCCGCGCCTCGACAGGGAAAGGGCCAAAAGCATTCAGTACTTC. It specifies CASSPRLDRERAKSIQYF.

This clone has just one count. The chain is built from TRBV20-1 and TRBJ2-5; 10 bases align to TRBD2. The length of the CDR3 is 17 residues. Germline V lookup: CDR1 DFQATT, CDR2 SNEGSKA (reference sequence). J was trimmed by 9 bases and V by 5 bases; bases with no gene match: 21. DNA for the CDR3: TGCAGTGCTCCCCTCTCGGGGACTAGCGCGGGCCTAGGAGCCCAGTACTTC. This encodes CSAPLSGTSAGLGAQYF.

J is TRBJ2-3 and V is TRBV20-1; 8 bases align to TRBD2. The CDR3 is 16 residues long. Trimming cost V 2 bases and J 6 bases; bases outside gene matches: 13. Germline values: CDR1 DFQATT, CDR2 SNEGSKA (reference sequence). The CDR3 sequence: CSARPQTVLAEDTQYF. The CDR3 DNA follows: TGCAGTGCTAGACCCCAGACCGTACTAGCGGAGGATACGCAGTATTTT.

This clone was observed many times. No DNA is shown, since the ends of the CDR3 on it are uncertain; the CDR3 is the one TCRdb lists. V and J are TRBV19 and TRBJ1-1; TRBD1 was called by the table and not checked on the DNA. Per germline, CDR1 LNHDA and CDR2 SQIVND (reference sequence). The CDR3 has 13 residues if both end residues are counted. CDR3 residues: CASRVGAGTEASF.

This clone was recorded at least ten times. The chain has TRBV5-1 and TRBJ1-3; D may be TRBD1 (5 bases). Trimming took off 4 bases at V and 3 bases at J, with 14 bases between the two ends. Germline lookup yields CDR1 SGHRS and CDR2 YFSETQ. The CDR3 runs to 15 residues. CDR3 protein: CASSKGPTGGNTIYF. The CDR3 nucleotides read TGCGCCAGCAGCAAGGGACCAACCGGTGGAAACACCATATATTTT.

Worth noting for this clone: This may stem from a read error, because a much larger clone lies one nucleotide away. CDR3 amino acids: CSVLDNHPYEQYF. The DNA of the CDR3 is TGCAGCGTACTGGACAACCATCCTTACGAGCAGTACTTC. The chain is built from TRBV29-1 and TRBJ2-7; D possibly corresponds to TRBD1 (5 bases). This CDR3 is built from 13 residues. The germline V gene encodes CDR1 SQVTM and CDR2 ANQGSEA. V was shortened by 6 bases and J by 4 bases, with 16 bases between the two germline ends.

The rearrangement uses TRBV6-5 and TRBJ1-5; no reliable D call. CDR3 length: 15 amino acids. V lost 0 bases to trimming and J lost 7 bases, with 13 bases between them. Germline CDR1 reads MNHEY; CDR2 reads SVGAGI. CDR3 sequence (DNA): TGTGCCAGCAGTTACTCGAATTTGGGTAACCAGCCCCAGCATTTT. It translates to CASSYSNLGNQPQHF.